Included here is one T cell receptor (beta chain) sequence, with context. Only in-frame clones appear in the TCRdb table, and some are missing; sequencing was by immunoSEQ multiplex PCR. The table has approximately 190,000 clones, just over 85% seen once. Germline CDR1 MNHEY, CDR2 SMNVEV (reference sequence). Trimming shortened V by 5 bases and J by 5 bases, and 12 bases separated the two germline ends. The CDR3 runs 14 residues. These data originate in a study of blood T cell repertoires in COVID-19. Overall study: From the United States, Italy and Spain came samples of acute and convalescent COVID-19. PBMCs, B-cell-depleted T cells, or T cells were the source of the cDNA or gDNA that made up the material.

The chain links TRBV27 to TRBJ1-4; D possibly corresponds to TRBD1 (6 bases). Sequencing used peripheral blood. The origin of this receptor is a man older than 75 with acute or convalescent COVID-19. The CDR3 loop is CASSTPGTNEKLFF. The DNA of the CDR3 is TGTGCCAGCAGTACACCCGGGACAAATGAAAAACTGTTTTTT.